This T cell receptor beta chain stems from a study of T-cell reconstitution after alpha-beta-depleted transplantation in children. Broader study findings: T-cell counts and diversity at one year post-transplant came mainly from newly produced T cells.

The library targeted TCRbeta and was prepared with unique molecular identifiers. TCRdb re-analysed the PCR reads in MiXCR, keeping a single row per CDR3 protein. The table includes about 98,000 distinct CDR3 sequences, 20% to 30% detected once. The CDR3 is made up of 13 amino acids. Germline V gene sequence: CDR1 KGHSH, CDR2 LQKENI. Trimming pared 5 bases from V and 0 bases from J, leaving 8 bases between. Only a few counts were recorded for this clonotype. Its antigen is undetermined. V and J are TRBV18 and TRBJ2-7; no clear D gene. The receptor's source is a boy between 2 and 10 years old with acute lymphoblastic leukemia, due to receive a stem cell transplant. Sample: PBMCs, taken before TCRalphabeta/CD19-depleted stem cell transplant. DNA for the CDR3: TGTGCCAGCTCAGACGGAAGCTCCTACGAGCAGTACTTC. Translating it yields CASSDGSSYEQYF.